This TCR beta chain was documented in a study of response to subunit inactivated influenza vaccine. One entry per CDR3 protein, called by TCRdb with MiXCR from the RT-PCR reads. The table has hundreds of thousands of distinct CDR3 sequences, 14% seen once; the top ten hold 7.5% to 8%. Germline loops: CDR1 SGHRS, CDR2 YFSETQ. This CDR3 has 15 residues. The V segment lost 4 bases and the J segment 2 bases; nucleotides outside the gene matches: 8. This specimen was PBMCs from blood, taken 14 days before vaccination. The rearrangement joins TRBV5-1 to TRBJ1-2; 7 bases match TRBD1. The sequence came from a man over 45 who received an inactivated influenza vaccine. CDR3 sequence (DNA): TGCGCCAGCAGCCCAACCGACAGGGCCAACTATGGCTACACCTTC. It yields the protein CASSPTDRANYGYTF.